The sequence of this TCR beta chain was determined in a study of metastatic and nonmetastatic thyroid tumors (dated by TCRdb to 2020 to 2022). Notes on the research overall: The researchers compared repertoires between peripheral blood samples and tumor or nodule tissue samples from patients with malignant or benign thyroid disease.

The library was prepared using PCR. For sequencing, an Illumina HiSeq 4000 was employed. High-throughput sequencing was used to profile the TCR beta-chain CDR3 region of every patient. In the authors' own workflow: CDR3 differences across clinicopathological groups were used to build a classifier for discriminating distant-metastatic papillary thyroid cancer patients. To measure repertoire diversity the researchers used the Shannon index, while the Morisita-Horn index served to gauge how similar the tumor and blood repertoires were. TCRdb reran the public reads through fastp at Q25 and MiXCR, keeping productive beta chains. For this entry, the V and J calls and clone size follow TCRdb and not the study's own pipeline. This sample lists roughly 40,000 clones; 15% to 20% were detected once. The ten top clones hold approximately 14% of the sample. A remark on this clone: The target of this receptor is not known. The sample holds no much larger clone one base away, and base qualities are not on file.

CDR1 SGHRS and CDR2 YFSETQ were looked up in the germline V gene. CDR3 length: 14 amino acids, cysteine to phenylalanine. Only the CDR3 portion is preserved as DNA: 42 bases, with reading frame beginning at the first base. V loses 3 bases, J loses 2 bases, and the germline ends lie 12 bases apart. Study-level results and caveats: In both blood and tumor samples, TCR beta diversity was reported to be significantly higher in malignant tumors than in benign nodules.

Before undergoing thyroid surgery, none of the patients had been given any kind of treatment. Patient clinical samples collected from about 2012 to 2019 were retrospectively analysed using T-cell receptor beta sequencing. This receptor was identified in a female donor with papillary thyroid cancer or a benign thyroid nodule (not recorded which). Some clones in this sample may be carry-over from other donors' samples. The material sequenced was tumor tissue. The sequence joins TRBV5-1 to TRBJ2-7; the D gene is possibly TRBD2, with 6 bases matching. The DNA is TGCGCCAGCAGCTGGGGGGTCCTGCCCTACGAGCAGTACTTC. It specifies CASSWGVLPYEQYF.